Here is one T cell receptor (beta chain) with its context. Its antigen is as yet unknown. The data were obtained in a study of T cell responses to AZD1222 COVID-19 vaccine. Study-level points and caveats: Reports indicate that nearly half of spike-specific TCRs are directed at unmutated variant regions. Mostly white British, mostly female donors; authors suggested clonal diversity may be underestimated. Among vaccine-associated CD4 TCRs, coverage spanned spike, with dominance at 160-218 and 743-854.

This CDR3 has 12 residues. The V gene's germline CDR1 is SQVTM and CDR2 ANQGSEA. Trimming shortened V by 8 bases and J by 9 bases, and 17 bases separated the two germline ends. Sequencing used immunoSEQ multiplex PCR; TCRdb keeps in-frame clones, though not all of them. The sample carries about 130,000 clones, nearly 95% recorded once. This TCR derives from an adult in good health. The rearrangement joins TRBV29-1 to TRBJ2-1; perhaps D is TRBD1 or TRBD2 (5 bases each). The sequences come from peripheral blood, collected on day 0 of AZD1222 vaccination. In DNA form, the CDR3 reads TGCAGCCTGAACCCCACAGGAGGTGAGCAGTTCTTC. This translates into CSLNPTGGEQFF.